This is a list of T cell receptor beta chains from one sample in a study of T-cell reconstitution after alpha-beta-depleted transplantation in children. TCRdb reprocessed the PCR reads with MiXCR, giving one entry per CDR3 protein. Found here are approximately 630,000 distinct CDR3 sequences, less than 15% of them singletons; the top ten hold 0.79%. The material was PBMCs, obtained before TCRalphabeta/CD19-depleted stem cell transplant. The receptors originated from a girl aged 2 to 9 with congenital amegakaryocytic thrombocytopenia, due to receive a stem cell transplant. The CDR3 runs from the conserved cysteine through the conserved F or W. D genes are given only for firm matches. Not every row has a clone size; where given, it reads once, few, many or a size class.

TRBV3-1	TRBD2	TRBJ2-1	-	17	TGTGCCTGCAGCAAAGACGAGGAACTAGCGGGAGTTATCGAGCAGTTCTTC	CACSKDEELAGVIEQFF
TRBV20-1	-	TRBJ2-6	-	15	TGCAGTGCTAGGCAGATTAGCTCTGGGGCCAACGTCCTGACTTTC	CSARQISSGANVLTF
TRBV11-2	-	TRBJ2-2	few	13	TGTGCCAGCAGGGACGGGTACACCGGGGAGCTGTTTTTT	CASRDGYTGELFF
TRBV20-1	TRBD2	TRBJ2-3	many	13	TGCAGTGCTCCTACTAGCGGGTGGGATACGCAGTATTTT	CSAPTSGWDTQYF
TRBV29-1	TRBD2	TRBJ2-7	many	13	TGCAGCGTTGGGGCTAGCGGACCCTACGAGCAGTACTTC	CSVGASGPYEQYF
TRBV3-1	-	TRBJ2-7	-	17	TGTGCCAGCAGCCAAGAAGAAGACATAACAGGGAACTACGAGCAGTACTTC	CASSQEEDITGNYEQYF
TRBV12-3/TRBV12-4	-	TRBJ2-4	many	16	TGTGCCAGCAGTTTCCTCGAGGGGTTCGACAAAAACATTCAGTACTTC	CASSFLEGFDKNIQYF
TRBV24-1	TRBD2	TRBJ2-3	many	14	TGTGCCACCAGTGTGGCTAGCGGATCAGATACGCAGTATTTT	CATSVASGSDTQYF
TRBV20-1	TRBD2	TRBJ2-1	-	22	TGCTGTGCTAGAGATTCTTTCGAGCGGGAGGGCCGTGGGGTGTGGTCCTACAATGAGCAGTTCTTC	CCARDSFEREGRGVWSYNEQFF
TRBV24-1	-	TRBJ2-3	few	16	TGTGCCACCAGTGATTTCGCGGCGTCGGACACAGATACGCAGTATTTT	CATSDFAASDTDTQYF
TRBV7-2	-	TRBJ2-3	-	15	TGTGCCAGCAGCCCGCGGGACTCCCTCTCAGATACGCAGTATTTT	CASSPRDSLSDTQYF
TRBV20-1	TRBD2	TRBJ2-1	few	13	TGCAGTGCTAGGGAGCGGGAGTACAATGAGCAGTTCTTC	CSAREREYNEQFF
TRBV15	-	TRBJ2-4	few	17	TGTGCCACCAGCAGAGATGGGCTAGCTGCACCCAGAAACATTCAGTACTTC	CATSRDGLAAPRNIQYF
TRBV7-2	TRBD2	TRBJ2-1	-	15	TGTGCCAGCAGCTTCGGACTAGCGAGGGCGGATGAGCAGTTCTTC	CASSFGLARADEQFF
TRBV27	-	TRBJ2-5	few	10	TGTGCCCGCGGAGGGGAGACCCAGTACTTC	CARGGETQYF
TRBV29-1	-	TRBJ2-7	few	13	TGCAGCGTTGAAGATCACCGGGGCGACGAGCAGTACTTC	CSVEDHRGDEQYF
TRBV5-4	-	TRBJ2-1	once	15	TGTGCCAGCAGCTTGATCACTAAACGGGACGTGGAGCAGTTCTTC	CASSLITKRDVEQFF
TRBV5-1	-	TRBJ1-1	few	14	TGCGCCAGCAGCTTGGATCGTTGGGTCACTGAAGCTTTCTTT	CASSLDRWVTEAFF
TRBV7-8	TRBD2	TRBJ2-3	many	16	TGTGCCAGCAGCTTCGGACTAGGAGGTCGTACAGATACGCAGTATTTT	CASSFGLGGRTDTQYF
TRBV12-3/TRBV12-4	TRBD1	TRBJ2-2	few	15	TGTGCCAGCGGCGAGGACAGGATAAACACCGGGGAGCTGTTTTTT	CASGEDRINTGELFF